This T cell receptor (beta chain) was documented in a study of blood T cell repertoires in COVID-19. Method: immunoSEQ multiplex PCR; TCRdb's copy keeps in-frame clones and lacks some. Seen here are 400,000 to 450,000 clones, about 91% observed once, and the top ten hold roughly an eighth. This TCR came from a woman between 50 and 59 years old with COVID-19, enrolled during active disease. The sample was peripheral blood.

CDR3 sequence (DNA): TGTGCCAGCAGTTACGGACAGGGGGTTGGCAATCAGCCCCAGCATTTT. Protein product: CASSYGQGVGNQPQHF. The chain carries TRBV2 and TRBJ1-5; 10 bases are a match to TRBD1. Per the germline V gene, CDR1 is SNHLY and CDR2 is FYNNEI. This CDR3 contains 16 residues. With 5 bases clipped from V and 2 bases from J, the junction kept 6 bases outside the gene matches.